This T cell receptor beta chain comes out of a study of T cell responses to AZD1222 COVID-19 vaccine. Second-dose groups at about 4 or about 12 weeks were pooled. Germline CDR1 reads SGHAT; CDR2 reads FQDESV (reference sequence). The CDR3 consists of 14 residues. J was trimmed by 5 bases and V by 3 bases; bases with no gene match: 1. Details on this clone: The antigen remains unidentified.

Sequenced by immunoSEQ multiplex PCR; TCRdb stores in-frame clones only, minus some. The table includes 95,000 to 100,000 clones, 88% detected once. General observations from the study: Baseline serology detected seropositivity in only a handful of AZD1222 recipients. Every sample of the repertoires postdated the peak T cell response. Mostly white British, mostly female donors; authors suggested clonal diversity may be underestimated.

The chain recombines TRBV11-1 with TRBJ1-6, with 7 positions matching TRBD1. The sequence was collected from an adult who received the AZD1222 COVID-19 vaccine. The source was peripheral blood, collected 28 days after the second AZD1222 dose. CDR3 sequence: CASSLTGNNSPLHF. Here the CDR3 DNA reads TGTGCCAGCAGCTTGACAGGGAATAATTCACCCCTCCACTTT.